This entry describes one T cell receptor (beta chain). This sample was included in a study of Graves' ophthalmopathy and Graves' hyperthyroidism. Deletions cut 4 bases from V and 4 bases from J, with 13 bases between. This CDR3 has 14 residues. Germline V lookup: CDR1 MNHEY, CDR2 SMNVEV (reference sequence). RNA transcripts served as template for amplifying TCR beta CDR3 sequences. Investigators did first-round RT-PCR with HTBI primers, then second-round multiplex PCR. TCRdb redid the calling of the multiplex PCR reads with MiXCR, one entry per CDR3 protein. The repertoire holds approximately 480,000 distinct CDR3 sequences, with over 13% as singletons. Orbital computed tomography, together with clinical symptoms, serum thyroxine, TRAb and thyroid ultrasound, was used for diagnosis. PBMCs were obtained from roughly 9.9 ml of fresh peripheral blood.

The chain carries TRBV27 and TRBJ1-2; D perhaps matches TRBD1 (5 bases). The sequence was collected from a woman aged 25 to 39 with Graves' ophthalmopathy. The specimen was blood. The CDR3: CASSYEGSAYGYTF. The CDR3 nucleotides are TGTGCCAGCAGTTACGAGGGGAGTGCCTATGGCTACACCTTC.